The rows below give T cell receptor beta chains drawn from one sample of a study of tumor-infiltrating lymphocytes in primary liver carcinoma. TCRdb reanalysed the multiplex PCR reads using MiXCR and keeps one entry per CDR3 protein. The sample contains 120,000 or so distinct CDR3 sequences, 50% to 65% of which appear only once. The sequenced sample consisted of liver tumor tissue from sampling region 1. These receptors were collected from a woman aged 60-75 years with primary liver carcinoma and hepatitis B virus infection. The CDR3 runs from the conserved cysteine through the conserved F or W. A D gene is named only where the DNA matches it firmly. Rows may omit the clone size; those that give it use once, few, many or a size class.

clone_size j_call d_call v_call cdr3_nt cdr3_aa
. TRBJ2-1 . TRBV6-1 TGTGCCAGCATTGAGCAACAGGGAGTTTCTGAGCAGTTCTTC CASIEQQGVSEQFF
. TRBJ1-2 . TRBV6-1 TGTGCCAGCAGTGAAGTAGTGGCAAGATATAACTATGGCTACACCTTC CASSEVVARYNYGYTF
many TRBJ2-4 . TRBV12-3/TRBV12-4 TGTGCCAGCCGAACAGGGGCCAAAAACATTCAGTACTTC CASRTGAKNIQYF
few TRBJ2-1 TRBD2 TRBV28 TGTGCCAGCAGTCCGGGGACTAGCGGGAGGGGGTACCCATCACACAATGAGCAGTTCTTC CASSPGTSGRGYPSHNEQFF
many TRBJ2-2 . TRBV6-6 TGTGCCAGCAGCCCCGGGAAATTAAACACCCGGGAGCTGTTTTTT CASSPGKLNTRELFF
many TRBJ1-1 . TRBV14 TGTGCCAGCAGCCCGAGGCAGGGGAGAGTGGGGAACACTGAAGCTTTCTTT CASSPRQGRVGNTEAFF
. TRBJ2-5 . TRBV28 TGTGCCAGCAGTTTATCAGCGGCGTACCAAGAGACCCGGCACTTC CASSLSAAYQETRHF
many TRBJ1-5 TRBD1 TRBV10-2 TGCGCCAGCAGACCCGGACAGGGTGGCAATCAGCCCCAGCATTTT CASRPGQGGNQPQHF
many TRBJ2-4 . TRBV11-2 TGTGCCAGCAGCTCCGGGCGGAGGGGGGGCAACATTCAGTACTTC CASSSGRRGGNIQYF
few TRBJ2-1 . TRBV5-1 TGCGCCAGCAGCTTGGATATAGGGGGCTACAATGAGCAGTTCTTC CASSLDIGGYNEQFF
few TRBJ1-2 TRBD1 TRBV18 TGTGCCAGCTCATCTCCAGACAGGGGGAGCTATGGCTACACCTTC CASSSPDRGSYGYTF
. TRBJ2-1 TRBD2 TRBV7-9 TGTGCCAGCAGCGCCAGCGGGATCTACAATGAGCAGTTCTTC CASSASGIYNEQFF
once TRBJ1-5 . TRBV6-6 TGTGCCAGTAGTTACTTCACCGGGGGAGGTTTTCAGCCCCAGCATTTT CASSYFTGGGFQPQHF
. TRBJ2-5 . TRBV5-5 TGTACCAGCAGCCCCGTCGTGGAGGCAGGGGAGACCCAGTACTTT CTSSPVVEAGETQYF
. TRBJ2-6 . TRBV28 TGTGCCAGTCAGGGAGACCGTATATCTGGGACCAACGTCCTGACTTTC CASQGDRISGTNVLTF
. TRBJ1-1 . TRBV29-1 TGCAGCGTTAGCCCAAGTAATACTGAAGCTTCCTTT CSVSPSNTEASF
. TRBJ1-2 . TRBV11-2 TGTGCCAGCAGCTTAGACCCCGGGACATGGAAAATCTATGGTTACACCTTC CASSLDPGTWKIYGYTF
many TRBJ2-2 . TRBV29-1 TGCAGCGCCCGAGGGGGGACCGGGGAGCTGTTTTTT CSARGGTGELFF
. TRBJ2-3 . TRBV7-9 TGTGCCAGCAGCTTAGGCTTACCGAGCACAGATACGCAGTATTTT CASSLGLPSTDTQYF
few TRBJ2-2 TRBD2 TRBV11-2 TGTGCCAGCAGCGCCGGGACTAGCGGGACGAAGAACACTGGGGAGCTGTTTTTT CASSAGTSGTKNTGELFF
many TRBJ2-1 . TRBV14 TGTGCCAGCAAGGGCCGGACAGTGAACAATGAGCAGTTCTTC CASKGRTVNNEQFF
few TRBJ1-5 . TRBV6-6 TGTGCCAGCAGTCCAGACAGTAGCAATCAGCCCCAGCATTTT CASSPDSSNQPQHF
many TRBJ2-4 . TRBV29-1 TGCAGCGTTGTTGCAATGTGGGGGGACATTCAGTACTTC CSVVAMWGDIQYF
. TRBJ2-1 TRBD2 TRBV11-1 TGTGCCAGCAGCTCCCAGACTAGCGGGAACCTTGAGCAGTTCTTC CASSSQTSGNLEQFF
many TRBJ2-2 TRBD2 TRBV12-3/TRBV12-4 TGTGCCAGCAGGGGGACTAGCGGGAACACCGGGGAGCTGTTTTTT CASRGTSGNTGELFF
. TRBJ2-7 . TRBV6-5 TGTGCCAGCAGTTCCTCCCAACACAAGGTGCCTTCCTACGAGCAGTACTTC CASSSSQHKVPSYEQYF
many TRBJ1-1 . TRBV7-8 TGTGCCAGCAGCTTAGGGGTGGGTGAAGCTTTCTTT CASSLGVGEAFF
many TRBJ2-3 . TRBV29-1 TGCAGCGTGACAGGGAGGAGGGCAGATACGCAGTATTTT CSVTGRRADTQYF
. TRBJ2-3 . TRBV6-1 TGTGCCAGCAGTGGACTAGTGGGAGCAGATACGCAGTATTTC CASSGLVGADTQYF
. TRBJ2-1 . TRBV11-3 TGTGCCAGCATCTCATCCCTCGGCTCCTATAATGAGCAGTTCTTC CASISSLGSYNEQFF